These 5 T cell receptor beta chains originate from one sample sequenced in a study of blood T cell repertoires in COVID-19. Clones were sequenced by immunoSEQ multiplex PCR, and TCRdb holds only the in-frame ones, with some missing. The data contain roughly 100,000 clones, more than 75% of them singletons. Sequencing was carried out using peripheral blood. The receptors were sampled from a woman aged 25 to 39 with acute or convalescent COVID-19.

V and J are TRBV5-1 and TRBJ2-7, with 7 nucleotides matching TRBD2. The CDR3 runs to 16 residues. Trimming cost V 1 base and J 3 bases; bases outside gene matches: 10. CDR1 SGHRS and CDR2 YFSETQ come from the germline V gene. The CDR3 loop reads CASSLLGGGSGYEQYF. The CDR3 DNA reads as TGCGCCAGCAGCTTGCTGGGCGGGGGAAGTGGCTACGAGCAGTACTTC.

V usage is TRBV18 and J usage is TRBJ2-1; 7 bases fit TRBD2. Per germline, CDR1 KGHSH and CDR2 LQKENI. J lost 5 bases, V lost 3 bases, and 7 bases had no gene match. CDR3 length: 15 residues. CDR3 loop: CASSPSTGGNNEQFF. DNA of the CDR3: TGTGCCAGCTCACCCTCGACGGGGGGAAACAATGAGCAGTTCTTC.

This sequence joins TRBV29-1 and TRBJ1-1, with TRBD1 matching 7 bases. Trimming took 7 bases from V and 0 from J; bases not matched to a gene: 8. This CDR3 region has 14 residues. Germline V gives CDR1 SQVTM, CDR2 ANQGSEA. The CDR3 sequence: CSAAGGHMNTEAFF. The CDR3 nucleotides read TGCAGCGCGGCAGGGGGTCACATGAACACTGAAGCTTTCTTT.

The CDR3 protein is CASSPSPGNGYTF. DNA for the CDR3: TGTGCCAGCAGCCCCTCCCCAGGAAATGGCTACACCTTC. The chain has TRBV11-3 and TRBJ1-2; D unclear. Germline V gene lookup returns CDR1 SGHNT and CDR2 YENEEA. The CDR3 is 13 amino acids. Trimming shortened V by 5 bases and J by 6 bases, and 13 bases separated the two germline ends. Full variable domain (missing parts from reference TRBV11-3 and TRBJ1-2): EAGVVQSPRYKIIEKKQPVAFWCNPISGHNTLYWYLQNLGQGPELLIRYENEEAVDDSQLPKDRFSAERLKGVDSTLKIQPAELGDSAVYLCASSPSPGNGYTFGSGTRLTVV.

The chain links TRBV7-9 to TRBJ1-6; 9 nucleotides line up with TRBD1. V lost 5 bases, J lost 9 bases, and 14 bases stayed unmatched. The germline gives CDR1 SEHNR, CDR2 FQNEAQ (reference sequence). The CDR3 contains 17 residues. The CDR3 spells CASSQFTGGWSGSPLHF. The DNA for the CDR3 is TGTGCCAGCAGCCAATTCACAGGGGGCTGGAGTGGTTCACCCCTCCACTTT. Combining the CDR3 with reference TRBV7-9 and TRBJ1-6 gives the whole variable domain DTGVSQNPRHKITKRGQNVTFRCDPISEHNRLYWYRQTLGQGPEFLTYFQNEAQLEKSRLLSDRFSAERPKGSFSTLEIQRTEQGDSAMYLCASSQFTGGWSGSPLHFGNGTRLTVT.